One sample yielded the 30 T cell receptor beta chains listed below, sequenced in a study of T cell responses to AZD1222 COVID-19 vaccine. Produced via immunoSEQ multiplex PCR; TCRdb's table is partial and in-frame only. The sample has roughly 200,000 clones; around 94% are singletons. The input for sequencing was peripheral blood, taken on day 0 of AZD1222 vaccination. These receptors were collected from an adult in good health.

The rearrangement links TRBV5-8 to TRBJ2-1; TRBD1 matches 9 bases. V lost 4 bases, J lost 3 bases, and 14 bases stayed unmatched. This CDR3 comprises 18 residues. Germline V gene lookup returns CDR1 SGHTS and CDR2 YDEGEE. The CDR3 nucleotides are TGTGCCAGCAGCCACGTCCCGGGACAGGGAAAGGACTACAATGAGCAGTTCTTC. Translated: CASSHVPGQGKDYNEQFF.

The chain couples TRBV7-2 to TRBJ2-2; D is ambiguous. The CDR3 totals 16 residues. The V gene's germline CDR1 is SGHTA and CDR2 FQGNSA. Deletions cut 4 bases from V and 5 bases from J, with 17 bases between. CDR3 in DNA: TGTGCCAGCAGCTCCGGACCTCCGTCCTTGACCGGGGAGCTGTTTTTT. Residues: CASSSGPPSLTGELFF.

J is TRBJ1-1 and V is TRBV27, with a weak D call TRBD1 (5 bases). V gave up 2 bases and J gave up 7 bases, with 11 bases separating them. The CDR3 spans 13 residues. Germline V gives CDR1 MNHEY, CDR2 SMNVEV (reference sequence). The CDR3 DNA reads as TGTGCCAGCAGTTTACGGGGCGGCCGTGAAGCTTTCTTT. It yields the protein CASSLRGGREAFF.

The V call is TRBV5-4, the J call TRBJ2-1; 7 bases agree with TRBD2. Looked up from germline, CDR1 is SGHNT and CDR2 is YYREEE (reference sequence). The CDR3 extends over 19 amino acids. Losses at the gene ends were 6 bases for V and 0 bases for J; bases not matched to a gene: 18. CDR3 in DNA: TGTGCCAGCACAAATCGGGACTACGAAATATTGAGCTCCTACAATGAGCAGTTCTTC. As protein: CASTNRDYEILSSYNEQFF. The variable domain in full, with the rest retrieved from reference TRBV5-4 and TRBJ2-1, is ETGVTQSPTHLIKTRGQQVTLRCSSQSGHNTVSWYQQALGQGPQFIFQYYREEENGRGNFPPRFSGLQFPNYSSELNVNALELDDSALYLCASTNRDYEILSSYNEQFFGPGTRLTVL.

The chain links TRBV7-2 to TRBJ1-2; D unresolved. This CDR3 spans 13 amino acids. Germline V gene sequence: CDR1 SGHTA, CDR2 FQGNSA. Deletions cut 2 bases from V and 7 bases from J, with 11 bases between. Here the CDR3 DNA reads TGTGCCAGCAGCTTACAGAGAGGGTCTGGCTACACCTTC. This translates into CASSLQRGSGYTF.

J is TRBJ2-7 and V is TRBV28; D might be TRBD1 (6 bases). Germline CDR1 MDHEN, CDR2 SYDVKM. This CDR3 spans 12 amino acids. With 5 bases removed from V and 3 bases from J, the gap between germline ends came to 8 bases. CDR3 bases: TGTGCCAGCAGTCAGGGGTACTACGAGCAGTACTTC. Protein: CASSQGYYEQYF.

This chain joins TRBV7-3 and TRBJ1-2; 12 bases are shared with TRBD1. Germline values: CDR1 SGHTA, CDR2 FQGTGA. The CDR3 runs to 14 residues. V lost 5 bases and J lost 8; bases outside the gene matches: 6. CDR3 protein: CASSRGQGAEGYTF. In DNA, the CDR3 is TGTGCCAGCAGCCGGGGACAGGGGGCGGAGGGCTACACCTTC.

The rearrangement joins TRBV7-9 to TRBJ2-7; 7 nucleotides agree with TRBD1. Germline-derived CDR1 and CDR2 are SEHNR and FQNEAQ (reference sequence). The CDR3 totals 14 residues. Germline trimming cut 4 bases from V and 6 bases from J; bases unmatched to any gene: 9. Here the CDR3 reads CASSSRQGPIEQYF. In DNA form, the CDR3 reads TGTGCCAGCAGCTCGAGACAGGGACCTATCGAGCAGTACTTC.

The chain employs TRBV2 and TRBJ2-3; D possibly corresponds to TRBD2 (6 bases). CDR3 length: 15 residues. V gave up 4 bases and J gave up 5 bases, with 16 bases separating them. Germline CDR1 SNHLY, CDR2 FYNNEI. CDR3 residues: CASSGRDRGLDTQYF. The CDR3 nucleotides read TGTGCCAGCAGTGGGAGGGACCGGGGGTTAGATACGCAGTATTTT.

CDR3 residues: CASSTPGPGTDTQYF. The CDR3 DNA reads as TGTGCCAGCAGCACGCCGGGACCAGGCACAGATACGCAGTATTTT. The rearrangement links TRBV28 to TRBJ2-3; D is tentatively TRBD1 or TRBD2 (5 bases each). With 6 bases removed from V and 1 base from J, the gap between germline ends came to 14 bases. The CDR3 runs 15 residues. From germline, CDR1 is MDHEN and CDR2 SYDVKM. Drawing the rest from reference TRBV28 and TRBJ2-3, the complete variable domain is DVKVTQSSRYLVKRTGEKVFLECVQDMDHENMFWYRQDPGLGLRLIYFSYDVKMKEKGDIPEGYSVSREKKERFSLILESASTNQTSMYLCASSTPGPGTDTQYFGPGTRLTVL.

The chain combines TRBV7-3 with TRBJ2-5, with 12 bases lining up with TRBD2. CDR1 is SGHTA, CDR2 FQGTGA, per germline. The CDR3 sequence is 15 residues long. Trimming removed 5 bases from V and 2 bases from J; junction bases left unmatched: 3. CDR3 sequence: CASSASGGAQETQYF. The CDR3, as DNA: TGTGCCAGCAGCGCTAGCGGGGGGGCGCAAGAGACCCAGTACTTC.

V usage is TRBV18 and J usage is TRBJ1-4; weak D call: TRBD1 (5 bases). This CDR3 has 16 amino acids. V shed 3 bases and J shed 0 bases, with 11 bases lying between them. Germline loops: CDR1 KGHSH, CDR2 LQKENI. The CDR3 DNA sequence: TGTGCCAGCTCACCGTTTGACAGTGCAACTAATGAAAAACTGTTTTTT. The encoded protein is CASSPFDSATNEKLFF.

The chain uses TRBV10-3 and TRBJ2-1; no reliable D call. This CDR3 has 14 residues. From germline, CDR1 is ENHRY and CDR2 SYGVKD. V was cut by 0 bases and J by 1 base, with 4 bases left in between. This CDR3 is CAISESVSYNEQFF. The DNA of the CDR3 is TGTGCCATCAGTGAGTCAGTGTCCTACAATGAGCAGTTCTTC.

This chain uses TRBV7-2 with TRBJ2-5; D is tentatively TRBD1 or TRBD2 (5 bases each). CDR1 and CDR2 (germline): SGHTA, FQGNSA. Trimming pared 3 bases from V and 2 bases from J, leaving 13 bases between. The CDR3 totals 15 residues. The CDR3 here is CASSFGVGLQETQYF. The CDR3 DNA reads TGTGCCAGCAGCTTCGGGGTGGGGCTACAAGAGACCCAGTACTTC.

This sequence joins TRBV25-1 and TRBJ2-7; D might be TRBD1 or TRBD2, each matching 5 bases. The CDR3 has 16 amino acids. Germline V gives CDR1 MGHDK, CDR2 SYGVNS. With 4 bases removed from V and 3 bases from J, the gap between germline ends came to 19 bases. The CDR3 DNA reads as TGTGCCAGCAGTGTTTCGGGGCTTGGGACCCTCTACGAGCAGTACTTC. It encodes CASSVSGLGTLYEQYF.

The rearrangement uses TRBV29-1 and TRBJ2-1; TRBD1 might be the D (6 bases). This CDR3 spans 13 amino acids. V dropped 3 bases and J dropped 6 bases, with 12 bases sitting between them. Looked up from germline, CDR1 is SQVTM and CDR2 is ANQGSEA. In DNA, the CDR3 is TGCAGCGTTGATGGACAGAGATTCAATGAGCAGTTCTTC. This translates into CSVDGQRFNEQFF.

The rearrangement links TRBV19 to TRBJ1-1; D gene unclear. CDR1 and CDR2 (germline): LNHDA, SQIVND (reference sequence). This CDR3 comprises 14 residues. Trimming shortened V by 3 bases and J by 6 bases, and 14 bases separated the two germline ends. CDR3 DNA sequence: TGTGCCAGTAGTATTGGGCCCGGGTCCGCTGAAGCTTTCTTT. Its translation: CASSIGPGSAEAFF.

The V and J genes are TRBV28 and TRBJ2-7; D gene unclear. V shed 5 bases and J shed 3 bases, with 14 bases lying between them. The CDR3 covers 14 residues. Germline CDR1 MDHEN, CDR2 SYDVKM. For the CDR3, the DNA is TGTGCCAGCAGTCGCCCCGCCGGCAGCTACGAGCAGTACTTC. Its protein is CASSRPAGSYEQYF.

The chain is built from TRBV12-5 and TRBJ1-2, with 10 bases lining up with TRBD1. In germline, CDR1 is LGHNT, CDR2 FRNRAP. CDR3 length equals 17 residues. Unmatched junction bases numbered 10, after V lost 5 bases and J lost 1 base. The CDR3 region is CASGVTRTGGDNYGYTF. The DNA for the CDR3 is TGTGCTAGTGGTGTAACCAGGACAGGGGGGGATAACTATGGCTACACCTTC.

The chain uses TRBV2 and TRBJ1-5; D not certain. The CDR3 has 13 residues. V lost 9 bases, J lost 1 base, and 10 bases lay in between. Germline-derived CDR1 and CDR2 are SNHLY and FYNNEI. CDR3 in amino acids: CASCTESNQPQHF. The CDR3, as DNA: TGTGCCAGTTGTACGGAGAGCAATCAGCCCCAGCATTTT.

The CDR3 loop reads CASSLQQGKGEQYF. CDR3 coding DNA: TGTGCCAGCAGCTTACAACAGGGGAAAGGCGAGCAGTACTTC. V usage is TRBV27 and J usage is TRBJ2-7; 7 nucleotides match TRBD1. The CDR3 totals 14 residues. Germline assignment: CDR1 MNHEY and CDR2 SMNVEV (reference sequence). J lost 6 bases, V lost 6 bases, and 11 bases had no gene match.

The chain couples TRBV28 to TRBJ2-7; 8 bases line up with TRBD2. With V trimmed by 2 bases and J by 2 bases, 8 bases remained unmatched. Germline loops: CDR1 MDHEN, CDR2 SYDVKM. The CDR3 has 16 residues. CDR3 loop: CASSLGGGGPPYEQYF. CDR3 in DNA: TGTGCCAGCAGTTTAGGCGGCGGGGGGCCGCCCTACGAGCAGTACTTC.

A few counts support this clone. This chain joins TRBV4-3 and TRBJ2-7, with D possibly being TRBD1 (5 bases). CDR1 and CDR2 from the germline V gene are LGHNA and YSLEER. V lost 4 bases, J lost 4 bases, and 20 bases lay in between. The CDR3 has 16 amino acids. CDR3: CASSPGAFSGRYEQYF. The CDR3 DNA is TGCGCCAGCAGCCCTGGGGCCTTCTCGGGTCGTTACGAGCAGTACTTC.

The chain links TRBV4-1 to TRBJ2-3; a possible D gene is TRBD2 (6 bases). Trimming stripped 3 bases from V and 0 bases from J, with 19 bases between. CDR3 length: 18 amino acids. Germline lookup yields CDR1 MGHRA and CDR2 YSYEKL. CDR3 in amino acids: CASSQTRLGVSSTDTQYF. In nucleotides, the CDR3 is TGCGCCAGCAGCCAGACGAGACTAGGAGTTTCTAGCACAGATACGCAGTATTTT.

This clone was detected only once. This rearrangement joins TRBV10-3 to TRBJ1-2, with D perhaps TRBD1 (6 bases). The V and J ends lost 6 bases and 3 bases respectively, with 20 bases between them. From germline, CDR1 is ENHRY and CDR2 SYGVKD. The CDR3 runs to 16 residues. The CDR3, as DNA: TGTGCCATCAGCTTCCAAGGGGGGCAATCCGACTATGGCTACACCTTC. Translated, it gives CAISFQGGQSDYGYTF.

The chain joins TRBV7-2 to TRBJ1-2; D is undetermined. V lost 2 bases to trimming and J lost 0 bases, with 7 bases between them. CDR1 and CDR2 (germline): SGHTA, FQGNSA. The CDR3 length is 14 residues. The CDR3, as DNA: TGTGCCAGCAGCTTACAGGAAGCTAACTATGGCTACACCTTC. Translation: CASSLQEANYGYTF.

This chain joins TRBV2 and TRBJ1-2; D not certain. CDR1 SNHLY and CDR2 FYNNEI come from the germline V gene. CDR3 length: 13 residues. V was trimmed by 1 base and J by 4 bases, leaving 7 bases between them. The CDR3 DNA sequence: TGTGCCAGCAGTGAAGGCAGCGCCTATGGCTACACCTTC. Its translation is CASSEGSAYGYTF.

The rearrangement joins TRBV19 to TRBJ2-7, with D possibly matching TRBD1 (6 bases). The CDR3 has 15 amino acids. From germline, CDR1 is LNHDA and CDR2 SQIVND (reference sequence). V lost 5 bases and J lost 3, with 17 bases in between. This CDR3 reads CASSRPNTGFYEQYF. The CDR3 bases are TGTGCCAGTAGTCGGCCTAACACAGGGTTCTACGAGCAGTACTTC.

This rearrangement joins TRBV20-1 to TRBJ1-2; TRBD1 agrees at 8 bases. Trimming cost V 3 bases and J 2 bases; bases outside gene matches: 5. The CDR3 is 14 residues long. Germline V gene lookup returns CDR1 DFQATT and CDR2 SNEGSKA (reference sequence). The CDR3 region is CSASLAGGNYGYTF. In nucleotides, the CDR3 is TGCAGTGCTAGTCTGGCAGGGGGCAACTATGGCTACACCTTC.

This clone rates as medium-sized. This chain links TRBV15 with TRBJ1-3, with D unclear. Per the germline V gene, CDR1 is LNHNV and CDR2 is YYDKDF (reference sequence). This CDR3 is built from 16 residues. Trimming took 5 bases from V and 0 from J, leaving 14 bases between them. In DNA form, the CDR3 reads TGTGCCACCAGCTCCCGGCCCGAATTCTCTGGAAACACCATATATTTT. Residues: CATSSRPEFSGNTIYF.